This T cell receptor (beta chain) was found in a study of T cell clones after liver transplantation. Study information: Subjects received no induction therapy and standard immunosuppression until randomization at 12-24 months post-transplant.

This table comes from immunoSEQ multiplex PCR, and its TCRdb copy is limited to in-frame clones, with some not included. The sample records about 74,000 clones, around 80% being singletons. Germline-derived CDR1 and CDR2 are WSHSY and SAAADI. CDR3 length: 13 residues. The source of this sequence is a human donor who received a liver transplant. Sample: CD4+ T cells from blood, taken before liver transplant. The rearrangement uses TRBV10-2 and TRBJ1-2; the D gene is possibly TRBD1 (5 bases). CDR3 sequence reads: CASSGGGNYGYTF. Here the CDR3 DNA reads TGCGCTTCCTCCGGGGGAGGAAACTATGGCTACACCTTC.